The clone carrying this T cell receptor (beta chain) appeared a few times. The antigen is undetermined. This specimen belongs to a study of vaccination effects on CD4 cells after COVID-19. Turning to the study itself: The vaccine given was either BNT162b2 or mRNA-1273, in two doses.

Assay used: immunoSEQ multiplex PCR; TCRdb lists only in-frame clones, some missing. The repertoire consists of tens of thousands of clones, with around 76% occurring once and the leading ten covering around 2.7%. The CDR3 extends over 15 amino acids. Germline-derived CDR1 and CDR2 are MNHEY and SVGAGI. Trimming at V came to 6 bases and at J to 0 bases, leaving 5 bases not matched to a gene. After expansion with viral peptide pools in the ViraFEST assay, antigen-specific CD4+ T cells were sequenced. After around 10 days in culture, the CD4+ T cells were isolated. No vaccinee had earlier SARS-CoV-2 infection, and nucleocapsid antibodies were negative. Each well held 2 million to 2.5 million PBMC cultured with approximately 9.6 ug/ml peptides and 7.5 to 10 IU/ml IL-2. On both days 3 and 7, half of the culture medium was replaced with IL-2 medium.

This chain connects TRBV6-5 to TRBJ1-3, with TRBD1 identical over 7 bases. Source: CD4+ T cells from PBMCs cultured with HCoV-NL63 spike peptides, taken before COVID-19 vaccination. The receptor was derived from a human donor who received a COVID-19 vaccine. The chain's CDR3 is CASRLQGFSGNTIYF. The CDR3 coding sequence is TGTGCCAGCAGACTACAGGGGTTCTCTGGAAACACCATATATTTT.